The rows below give T cell receptor beta chains drawn from one sample of a study of cytomegalovirus exposure and HLA in healthy donors. Method: immunoSEQ multiplex PCR; TCRdb's copy keeps in-frame clones and lacks some. Among 98,000 or so clones listed, almost 80% were seen once. Material: PBMCs. The receptors were gathered from a man aged 55 to 69 in good health and CMV-seropositive. The CDR3 runs from the conserved cysteine through the conserved F or W. D genes are given only for firm matches. Expanded clones are given a class, and other clones once, few, many or no size at all.

clone size,D gene,J gene,V gene,CDR3 protein,CDR3 DNA
few,-,TRBJ2-3,TRBV11-2,CASSLVSGLSTDTQYF,TGTGCCAGCAGCTTAGTGTCGGGTCTCAGCACAGATACGCAGTATTTT
-,TRBD1,TRBJ1-2,TRBV5-6,CASSLAGQQTNYGYTF,TGTGCCAGCAGCTTGGCGGGACAGCAAACTAACTATGGCTACACCTTC
-,TRBD2,TRBJ2-1,TRBV2,CASSGGGAFHEQFF,TGTGCCAGCAGTGGCGGGGGGGCATTTCATGAGCAGTTCTTC
-,-,TRBJ1-6,TRBV27,CASSLGPQSSPLHF,TGTGCCAGCAGTTTAGGGCCCCAGAGTTCACCCCTCCACTTT
-,TRBD1,TRBJ2-7,TRBV19,CASSWGQGPSYEQYF,TGTGCCAGTAGCTGGGGACAGGGACCCTCCTACGAGCAGTACTTC
-,TRBD1,TRBJ1-2,TRBV27,CASSLSGQVIGGYTF,TGTGCCAGCAGTTTATCGGGACAGGTAATAGGAGGCTACACCTTC
-,TRBD2,TRBJ2-7,TRBV9,CASSPRTSRSYEQYF,TGTGCCAGCAGCCCCCGGACTAGCAGATCCTACGAGCAGTACTTC
-,TRBD1,TRBJ2-5,TRBV11-2,CASSSGGTGGRVAQYF,TGTGCCAGCAGCTCCGGCGGGACAGGGGGTAGGGTGGCCCAGTACTTC
-,-,TRBJ2-2,TRBV7-2,CASSLGQMNTGELFF,TGTGCCAGCAGCCTAGGACAGATGAACACCGGGGAGCTGTTTTTT
once,-,TRBJ2-3,TRBV5-4,CATGRFTDTQYF,TGTGCCACCGGTCGATTCACAGATACGCAGTATTTT
-,-,TRBJ1-1,TRBV29-1,CSVERDPNTEAFF,TGCAGCGTTGAGAGGGATCCGAACACTGAAGCTTTCTTT
-,-,TRBJ2-3,TRBV15,CATSRSTDTQYF,TGTGCCACCAGTCGGAGCACAGATACGCAGTATTTT
-,-,TRBJ1-6,TRBV30,CAWDHLEPLHF,TGTGCCTGGGACCATCTAGAGCCCCTCCACTTT
-,-,TRBJ1-2,TRBV28,CASSTGGGRLTYSYYGYTF,TGTGCCAGCAGCACCGGCGGGGGGCGACTAACATACTCTTACTATGGCTACACCTTC
-,TRBD1,TRBJ1-1,TRBV6-1,CASSIRTGLNTEAFF,TGTGCCAGCAGTATCCGGACAGGGTTGAACACTGAAGCTTTCTTT
-,-,TRBJ1-5,TRBV19,CASSIWGGSNQPQHF,TGTGCCAGTAGTATCTGGGGGGGGAGCAATCAGCCCCAGCATTTT
-,TRBD1,TRBJ1-5,TRBV6-5,CASRDRGGDQPQHF,TGTGCCAGCAGAGACAGGGGAGGGGATCAGCCCCAGCATTTT
-,-,TRBJ2-5,TRBV5-1,CASREGGAGETQYF,TGCGCCAGCAGGGAAGGGGGGGCCGGGGAGACCCAGTACTTC
-,TRBD1,TRBJ2-1,TRBV4-3,CASSPDQGARAYNEQFF,TGCGCCAGCAGCCCAGACCAGGGGGCGAGGGCCTACAATGAGCAGTTCTTC
-,-,TRBJ2-2,TRBV11-3,CASSLALARGGTGELFF,TGTGCCAGCAGCTTAGCCCTTGCTAGGGGAGGCACCGGGGAGCTGTTTTTT
-,TRBD2,TRBJ2-1,TRBV5-4,CASSLQRGAYNEQFF,TGTGCCAGCAGCTTGCAGCGGGGGGCCTACAATGAGCAGTTCTTC
-,-,TRBJ1-5,TRBV5-6,CASSQGRVNQPQHF,TGTGCCAGCAGCCAAGGGAGGGTCAATCAGCCCCAGCATTTT
-,-,TRBJ2-2,TRBV5-1,CASSLRGGVNTGELFF,TGCGCCAGCAGCTTGAGGGGGGGCGTGAACACCGGGGAGCTGTTTTTT
-,TRBD2,TRBJ2-7,TRBV5-1,CASSLALSFGGDEQYF,TGCGCCAGCAGCTTGGCCTTATCATTCGGGGGGGACGAGCAGTACTTC
-,-,TRBJ2-1,TRBV9,CASSGTGTGEQFF,TGTGCCAGCAGCGGAACAGGGACCGGTGAGCAGTTCTTC
-,-,TRBJ1-2,TRBV6-5,CASSPDGGRGYTF,TGTGCCAGCAGCCCAGACGGGGGGAGAGGCTACACCTTC
-,TRBD1,TRBJ2-3,TRBV5-6,CASSQSGQGTTDTQYF,TGTGCCAGCAGTCAATCGGGACAGGGGACCACAGATACGCAGTATTTT
-,-,TRBJ1-1,TRBV6-5,CASRRVSNTEAFF,TGTGCCAGCAGACGCGTTAGTAACACTGAAGCTTTCTTT
-,-,TRBJ1-5,TRBV4-1,CASSQPIGGVGRNQPQHF,TGCGCCAGCAGCCAACCAATTGGGGGGGTAGGACGCAATCAGCCCCAGCATTTT
-,TRBD1,TRBJ1-1,TRBV7-6,CASSFSGTGSGEAFF,TGTGCCAGCAGCTTCTCCGGGACAGGGTCAGGTGAAGCTTTCTTT
few,TRBD1,TRBJ2-3,TRBV29-1,CSAEGTGRGWRTDTQYF,TGCAGCGCCGAAGGGACAGGGAGGGGTTGGAGAACAGATACGCAGTATTTT
-,TRBD2,TRBJ2-7,TRBV15,CATSRRSGGYEQYF,TGTGCCACCAGCCGCCGTTCGGGGGGCTACGAGCAGTACTTC
few,TRBD2,TRBJ2-3,TRBV28,CAISSGGAWDTQYF,TGTGCCATCAGCAGCGGGGGGGCATGGGATACGCAGTATTTT
-,-,TRBJ1-3,TRBV6-5,CASSLGGTIYF,TGTGCCAGCAGTTTGGGGGGGACCATATATTTT
-,-,TRBJ2-7,TRBV7-2,CASSSRAGRSYEQYF,TGTGCCAGCAGCTCGCGGGCGGGCCGCTCCTACGAGCAGTACTTC
-,-,TRBJ1-1,TRBV7-9,CASSFRGNTEAFF,TGTGCCAGCAGCTTTCGGGGGAACACTGAAGCTTTCTTT
-,-,TRBJ2-4,TRBV28,CASSWTGTKNIQYF,TGTGCCAGCAGTTGGACGGGAACCAAAAACATTCAGTACTTC
-,-,TRBJ2-5,TRBV6-1,CASREGLQETQYF,TGTGCTTCGCGTGAGGGCTTGCAAGAGACCCAGTACTTC
-,-,TRBJ1-6,TRBV19,CASSIGVGRGPPNSPLHF,TGTGCCAGTAGTATAGGGGTGGGGAGGGGACCGCCGAATTCACCCCTCCACTTT
-,-,TRBJ2-2,TRBV7-9,CASSSGAGELFF,TGTGCCAGCAGCTCCGGGGCCGGGGAGCTGTTTTTT
-,-,TRBJ2-5,TRBV18,CASSPRQTQETQYF,TGTGCCAGCTCACCGCGACAGACCCAAGAGACCCAGTACTTC
-,-,TRBJ1-2,TRBV5-1,CASSSTTRPTAYGYTF,TGCGCCAGCAGCTCCACCACCCGACCCACAGCCTATGGCTACACCTTC
-,-,TRBJ1-6,TRBV5-4,CASSLGGVGNSPLHF,TGTGCCAGCAGCTTGGGGGGGGTAGGTAATTCACCCCTCCACTTT
-,-,TRBJ1-2,TRBV2,CASSDGLGLLNGYTF,TGTGCCAGCAGTGATGGACTGGGACTTCTAAACGGCTACACCTTC
-,TRBD1,TRBJ2-2,TRBV2,CASTRTGGFTGELFF,TGTGCCAGCACCCGGACAGGGGGCTTCACCGGGGAGCTGTTTTTT
few,-,TRBJ1-5,TRBV7-2,CASSPTDNQPQHF,TGTGCCAGCAGCCCGACAGACAATCAGCCCCAGCATTTT
few,TRBD1,TRBJ1-4,TRBV19,CAPFGGRGLEKLFF,TGTGCCCCGTTTGGGGGCAGGGGGCTAGAAAAACTGTTTTTT
-,-,TRBJ1-5,TRBV19,CASRGEPPSNQPQHF,TGTGCCAGTAGGGGAGAGCCTCCCAGCAATCAGCCCCAGCATTTT
-,-,TRBJ1-2,TRBV10-3,CATYRDTLYGYTF,TGTGCCACGTACCGGGACACCCTTTATGGCTACACCTTC
-,TRBD1,TRBJ1-2,TRBV5-4,CASSLAGQGIYGYTF,TGTGCCAGCAGCTTGGCCGGACAGGGAATCTATGGCTACACCTTC
-,TRBD1,TRBJ2-5,TRBV7-7,CASSPTGVGETQYF,TGTGCCAGCAGCCCCACAGGGGTGGGAGAGACCCAGTACTTC
-,-,TRBJ2-7,TRBV7-9,CSSSLVAYEQYF,TGTTCCAGCAGCTTAGTCGCGTACGAGCAGTACTTC
once,TRBD1,TRBJ1-1,TRBV7-6,CASSFGTANTEAFF,TGTGCCAGCAGCTTCGGGACAGCGAACACTGAAGCTTTCTTT
-,-,TRBJ2-1,TRBV11-3,CASSLNQGNEQFF,TGTGCCAGCAGCTTAAACCAGGGTAATGAGCAGTTCTTC
-,TRBD1,TRBJ2-1,TRBV15,CATSVRDRGLEQFF,TGTGCCACCAGCGTCCGGGACAGGGGGCTTGAGCAGTTCTTC